The 28 T cell receptor beta chains given below trace back to one sample, sequenced in a study of chemoradiotherapy in HPV16-positive cancers. Repertoires were generated with immunoSEQ multiplex PCR, while TCRdb's copy carries only in-frame clones and drops some. The sample yields roughly 9,300 clones, around 70% seen once. The sample here was taken from a patient who underwent chemoradiotherapy. The receptor set was obtained from a human donor with HPV-associated anogenital cancer.

The rearrangement uses TRBV5-6 and TRBJ1-2; D unresolved. Germline-derived CDR1 and CDR2 are SGHDT and YYEEEE. The V and J ends lost 2 bases and 1 base respectively, with 9 bases between them. This CDR3 is built from 14 residues. CDR3 nucleotide sequence: TGTGCCAGCAGCTTCCGGGGTCTTAACTATGGCTACACCTTC. Translated: CASSFRGLNYGYTF.

The chain recombines TRBV9 with TRBJ2-3, with TRBD2 as a possible D gene (6 bases). The CDR3 sequence is 16 residues long. Germline V gene lookup returns CDR1 SGDLS and CDR2 YYNGEE. V was trimmed by 0 bases and J by 2 bases, leaving 13 bases between them. The CDR3 nucleotides read TGTGCCAGCAGCGTAGTCGGGGGAGCCTCCACAGATACGCAGTATTTT. Translated: CASSVVGGASTDTQYF. Supplemented by reference TRBV9 and TRBJ2-3, the full variable domain reads DSGVTQTPKHLITATGQRVTLRCSPRSGDLSVYWYQQSLDQGLQFLIQYYNGEERAKGNILERFSAQQFPDLHSELNLSSLELGDSALYFCASSVVGGASTDTQYFGPGTRLTVL.

The rearrangement uses TRBV29-1 and TRBJ1-2, with 8 bases lining up with TRBD1. Germline V gene lookup returns CDR1 SQVTM and CDR2 ANQGSEA. This CDR3 spans 13 amino acids. V lost 4 bases, J lost 2 bases, and 3 bases stayed unmatched. In DNA, the CDR3 is TGCAGCGTTGGGACAGGGACCAACTATGGCTACACCTTC. The encoded protein is CSVGTGTNYGYTF.

This clone was counted a few times. The chain has TRBV5-6 and TRBJ1-2, with D possibly being TRBD1 (5 bases). There are 12 residues in the CDR3. The ends were cut back, 6 bases at V and 5 bases at J, with 11 bases in the middle. Germline-derived CDR1 and CDR2 are SGHDT and YYEEEE. CDR3 protein: CASMVSGYGYTF. CDR3 nucleotides: TGTGCCAGCATGGTCTCAGGGTATGGCTACACCTTC. Full variable domain (rest looked up from reference TRBV5-6 and TRBJ1-2): DAGVTQSPTHLIKTRGQQVTLRCSPKSGHDTVSWYQQALGQGPQFIFQYYEEEERQRGNFPDRFSGHQFPNYSSELNVNALLLGDSALYLCASMVSGYGYTFGSGTRLTVV.

This sequence joins TRBV20-1 and TRBJ2-5, with a tentative D call TRBD2 (5 bases). The CDR3 has 11 amino acids. CDR1 and CDR2 from the germline V gene are DFQATT and SNEGSKA (reference sequence). Trimming removed 5 bases at V and 5 bases at J, with 9 bases between. CDR3 sequence: CSAQRGETQYF. CDR3 coding DNA: TGCAGTGCTCAACGAGGGGAGACCCAGTACTTC.

The V gene is TRBV5-4, the J gene TRBJ1-4; TRBD1 is a possible D gene (5 bases). V was pared by 4 bases and J by 3 bases, with 16 bases between. The length of the CDR3 is 16 residues. Germline CDR1 is SGHNT and CDR2 is YYREEE (reference sequence). The DNA of the CDR3 is TGTGCCAGCAGCGTTGGGGTGGGGCAGCCTAATGAAAAACTGTTTTTT. Its protein product is CASSVGVGQPNEKLFF.

V is TRBV2 and J is TRBJ1-2, with D possibly being TRBD1 (5 bases). The CDR3 consists of 17 residues. V lost 3 bases, J lost 2 bases, and 19 bases lay in between. Germline V gene data show CDR1 as SNHLY and CDR2 as FYNNEI. In nucleotides, the CDR3 is TGTGCCAGCAGTGACAGGGAGGTTCCCACCCCGAACTATGGCTACACCTTC. It encodes CASSDREVPTPNYGYTF.

The chain is built from TRBV13 and TRBJ1-2; D unresolved. The CDR3 totals 13 residues. Trimming removed 1 base at V and 4 bases at J, with 7 bases between. Germline V CDR1 and CDR2: PRHDT, FYEKMQ (reference sequence). This CDR3 reads CASSLERGYGYTF. CDR3 nucleotides: TGTGCCAGCAGCTTAGAGCGGGGCTATGGCTACACCTTC.

The V call is TRBV2, the J call TRBJ1-4, with TRBD1 as a possible D gene (5 bases). Germline CDR1 SNHLY, CDR2 FYNNEI. Trimming removed 4 bases at V and 2 bases at J, with 11 bases between. CDR3 length equals 15 residues. CDR3 sequence (DNA): TGTGCCAGCAGTGTTAGACAGTCGACTAATGAAAAACTGTTTTTT. It yields the protein CASSVRQSTNEKLFF. Using reference TRBV2 and TRBJ1-4 for the parts outside the CDR3, the full variable domain is EPEVTQTPSHQVTQMGQEVILRCVPISNHLYFYWYRQILGQKVEFLVSFYNNEISEKSEIFDDQFSVERPDGSNFTLKIRSTKLEDSAMYFCASSVRQSTNEKLFFGSGTQLSVL.

The rearrangement links TRBV5-1 to TRBJ1-1; perhaps TRBD1 as D (6 bases). Trimming took off 0 bases at V and 4 bases at J, with 16 bases between the two ends. The CDR3 has 16 residues. Germline lookup yields CDR1 SGHRS and CDR2 YFSETQ. Here the CDR3 DNA reads TGCGCCAGCAGCTTGGCCGGGGCCAGGGGAGGCACTGAAGCTTTCTTT. Its translation is CASSLAGARGGTEAFF.

This clone was seen once. CDR3 bases: TGTGCCAGCAGCTCTCCGGGACTAGGAATCGAGCAGTACTTC. This codes for CASSSPGLGIEQYF. This chain joins TRBV7-9 and TRBJ2-7, with 8 bases matching TRBD2. This CDR3 region has 14 residues. J gave up 6 bases and V 4 bases, and 8 bases lay outside the gene matches. CDR1 SEHNR and CDR2 FQNEAQ come from the germline V gene (reference sequence).

The chain carries TRBV6-6 and TRBJ1-1, with unresolved D. V dropped 2 bases and J dropped 1 base, with 5 bases sitting between them. Germline values: CDR1 MNHNY, CDR2 SVGAGI (reference sequence). CDR3 length equals 13 residues. In DNA form, the CDR3 reads TGTGCCAGCAGTTACGGAGAGAACACTGAAGCTTTCTTT. Its protein product is CASSYGENTEAFF.

The rearrangement uses TRBV21-1 and TRBJ1-2. TRBV21-1 is assigned pseudogene status. The CDR3 is made up of 17 amino acids. For the CDR3, the DNA is TGTGCCAGCAGCAACCCCTCGGGCGGCCCCTCTAACTATGGCTACACCTTC. Encoded protein: CASSNPSGGPSNYGYTF.

The rearrangement links TRBV27 to TRBJ2-2; no definite D call. V was pared by 5 bases and J by 1 base, with 5 bases between. Germline CDR1 reads MNHEY; CDR2 reads SMNVEV (reference sequence). CDR3 length equals 13 residues. The CDR3 sequence: CASSNRNTGELFF. The CDR3 DNA reads as TGTGCCAGCAGTAACCGGAACACCGGGGAGCTGTTTTTT.

The chain uses TRBV28 and TRBJ2-3, with D unclear. CDR1 MDHEN and CDR2 SYDVKM come from the germline V gene. The ends were cut back, 4 bases at V and 0 bases at J, with 11 bases in the middle. The CDR3 runs to 15 residues. The CDR3 here is CASSYQPLSTDTQYF. DNA for the CDR3: TGTGCCAGCAGTTACCAGCCCCTCAGCACAGATACGCAGTATTTT.

The rearrangement uses TRBV15 and TRBJ2-1; 10 bases are shared with TRBD2. The CDR3 length is 15 residues. V shed 6 bases, J shed 3 bases, and the junction held 5 bases outside the gene matches. Germline V CDR1 and CDR2: LNHNV, YYDKDF (reference sequence). DNA of the CDR3: TGTGCCACCAGTAAGCGGGGGGGAGACTACAATGAGCAGTTCTTC. This sequence encodes CATSKRGGDYNEQFF.

The rearrangement links TRBV19 to TRBJ1-5; TRBD1 matches at 7 bases. The CDR3 sequence is 17 residues long. J lost 2 bases, V lost 0 bases, and 7 bases had no gene match. The germline V gene has CDR1 LNHDA and CDR2 SQIVND (reference sequence). CDR3 DNA: TGTGCCAGTAGTATAGATGGGTGGCAGGGGGGCAATCAGCCCCAGCATTTT. Protein product: CASSIDGWQGGNQPQHF.

This sequence joins TRBV19 and TRBJ2-2; 9 bases map to TRBD2. The CDR3 is 15 residues long. The trim removed 5 bases at V and 7 bases at J, leaving 8 bases unmatched. Looked up from germline, CDR1 is LNHDA and CDR2 is SQIVND (reference sequence). CDR3 region: CASSLAGARGGELFF. The CDR3, as DNA: TGTGCCAGTAGTTTAGCGGGGGCCCGCGGCGGGGAGCTGTTTTTT.

Notes on this clone: Its ends do not fully match the called genes, so a read error is possible. The chain links TRBV6-4 to TRBJ1-2; D is unclear. Germline values: CDR1 MRHNA, CDR2 SNTAGT. The CDR3 covers 8 residues. DNA of the CDR3: TGTGCCAGCAGCACCCTACACTTC. Protein sequence: CASSTLHF.

This clone is medium-sized in the sample. The V and J genes are TRBV19 and TRBJ1-2; 9 nucleotides agree with TRBD1. CDR1 is LNHDA, CDR2 SQIVND, per germline (reference sequence). V was clipped by 9 bases and J by 8 bases; unmatched bases: 10. The CDR3 runs 13 residues. The CDR3 region has the DNA TGTGCCAGCAAAGAGGGACAGGGTTACGGCTACACCTTC. Amino acids: CASKEGQGYGYTF.

The chain employs TRBV28 and TRBJ1-2, with TRBD1 matching 7 bases. With 6 bases clipped from V and 11 bases from J, the junction kept 18 bases outside the gene matches. The CDR3 has 15 residues. Germline CDR1 reads MDHEN; CDR2 reads SYDVKM. In DNA, the CDR3 is TGTGCCAGCAGCCGCGGGGGGGACAGCGCCCTATTTTACACCTTC. The encoded protein is CASSRGGDSALFYTF.

J is TRBJ1-4 and V is TRBV2; 7 bases map to TRBD1. Germline V gives CDR1 SNHLY, CDR2 FYNNEI. J gave up 3 bases and V 7 bases, and 5 bases lay outside the gene matches. The length of the CDR3 is 14 residues. The CDR3 sequence is CASILTGANEKLFF. CDR3 coding DNA: TGTGCCAGCATATTAACAGGGGCTAATGAAAAACTGTTTTTT.

The chain couples TRBV11-3 to TRBJ2-5; 8 bases fit TRBD2. This CDR3 is built from 17 residues. V lost 1 base and J lost 5; bases outside the gene matches: 12. Germline V lookup: CDR1 SGHNT, CDR2 YENEEA. The CDR3 nucleotides read TGTGCCAGCAGCTTAGGGTTGCGGGGGGTACCTCTGGAGACCCAGTACTTC. This gives the protein CASSLGLRGVPLETQYF. The complete variable domain, with remaining parts taken from reference TRBV11-3 and TRBJ2-5, reads EAGVVQSPRYKIIEKKQPVAFWCNPISGHNTLYWYLQNLGQGPELLIRYENEEAVDDSQLPKDRFSAERLKGVDSTLKIQPAELGDSAVYLCASSLGLRGVPLETQYFGPGTRLLVL.

The rearrangement joins TRBV5-4 to TRBJ1-1; D perhaps matches TRBD1 (5 bases). Trimming stripped 0 bases from V and 1 base from J, with 10 bases between. The CDR3 sequence is 15 residues long. Germline V lookup: CDR1 SGHNT, CDR2 YYREEE (reference sequence). CDR3 amino acids: CASSLGGGPNTEAFF. For the CDR3, the DNA is TGTGCCAGCAGCTTGGGGGGGGGTCCGAACACTGAAGCTTTCTTT.

The rearrangement uses TRBV6-1 and TRBJ1-5; 10 bases agree with TRBD1. The CDR3 totals 15 residues. V lost 0 bases and J lost 6; bases outside the gene matches: 2. CDR1 MNHNS and CDR2 SASEGT come from the germline V gene. The CDR3 region has the DNA TGTGCCAGCAGTGAAGCGGGGACAGGGGCTCAGCCCCAGCATTTT. It specifies CASSEAGTGAQPQHF.

The chain joins TRBV4-1 to TRBJ1-2; possible D gene TRBD1, 6 bases. V lost 0 bases and J lost 8, with 13 bases in between. Per the germline V gene, CDR1 is MGHRA and CDR2 is YSYEKL. The CDR3 spans 14 residues. The CDR3 DNA is TGCGCCAGCAGCCAAGAGGGACACTCCGGAGGCTACACCTTC. This translates into CASSQEGHSGGYTF.

This clone appeared once. The V gene is TRBV2, the J gene TRBJ1-6; weak D call: TRBD1 (5 bases). Trimming left V 0 bases short and J 7 bases short, with 13 bases between. The V gene's germline CDR1 is SNHLY and CDR2 FYNNEI. The CDR3 runs 16 residues. In nucleotides, the CDR3 is TGTGCCAGCAGTGAAGCTGGGGGATTGGGGAATTCACCCCTCCACTTT. It specifies CASSEAGGLGNSPLHF.

J is TRBJ1-4 and V is TRBV27, with 7 bases lining up with TRBD1. The CDR3 has 15 amino acids. V was clipped by 5 bases and J by 8 bases; unmatched bases: 11. In germline, CDR1 is MNHEY, CDR2 SMNVEV (reference sequence). CDR3 coding DNA: TGTGCCAGCAGTCAGGGGGGCAGGGAGTGGGAAAAACTGTTTTTT. It yields the protein CASSQGGREWEKLFF. Complete variable domain (other parts from reference TRBV27 and TRBJ1-4): EAQVTQNPRYLITVTGKKLTVTCSQNMNHEYMSWYRQDPGLGLRQIYYSMNVEVTDKGDVPEGYKVSRKEKRNFPLILESPSPNQTSLYFCASSQGGREWEKLFFGSGTQLSVL.